Listed here are 12 T cell receptor beta chains from one sample, sequenced in a study of tumor-infiltrating lymphocytes in primary liver carcinoma. Total RNA and DNA came together from around 20-30 mg of bulk tissue without cell sorting. The investigators made TCR beta cDNA from approximately 0.5 ug total RNA, using a constant-region primer. What produced the TCR beta libraries was three nested multiplex PCR rounds using slightly modified ARM-PCR. Rounds one and two of PCR, each of 10 to 11 cycles, were primed with TRBV1-TRBV30 forward primers and a C-beta reverse primer. TCRdb reprocessed the multiplex PCR reads with MiXCR, giving one entry per CDR3 protein. The table shows 90,000 to 150,000 distinct CDR3 sequences, with roughly three fifths occurring only once. Sequencing used liver tumor tissue from sampling region 1. The subset here: tumor region T1, superior pole. Every receptor here comes from a woman aged 55-75 years with primary liver carcinoma and hepatitis B virus infection.

In regard to this clonotype: An end of the junction differs from the germline gene, which may be a read error. The V call is TRBV11-3, the J call TRBJ2-7; D may match TRBD1 or TRBD2 (5 bases each). The V gene's germline CDR1 is SGHNT and CDR2 YENEEA. The CDR3 has 14 residues. The CDR3 loop is CASSLTGWGYEKYF. For the CDR3, the DNA is TGTGCCAGTAGCTTAACGGGTTGGGGGTACGAGAAGTACTTC.

In this sample, this clonotype is medium-sized. The chain combines TRBV11-3 with TRBJ2-3, with D perhaps TRBD1 (5 bases). CDR3 size: 14 residues. The germline V gene encodes CDR1 SGHNT and CDR2 YENEEA. Trimming shortened V by 4 bases and J by 0 bases, and 8 bases separated the two germline ends. The CDR3 DNA is TGTGCCAGCAGCTCGGACATCAGCACAGATACGCAGTATTTT. It codes for CASSSDISTDTQYF.

Concerning this clonotype itself: With a much larger clone just one base away, this may be a read error. The chain links TRBV12-3 or TRBV12-4 to TRBJ2-4; 13 bases fit TRBD2. This CDR3 contains 15 residues. Trimming removed 8 bases from V and 8 bases from J; junction bases left unmatched: 9. CDR3 loop: CASGPGLAGAYIQYF. Written as DNA, the CDR3 is TGTGCCAGCGGTCCCGGACTAGCGGGAGCGTACATTCAGTACTTC.

V and J are TRBV11-2 and TRBJ2-5, with a tentative D call TRBD2 (5 bases). Germline CDR1 is SGHAT and CDR2 is FQNNGV. Trimming pared 9 bases from V and 5 bases from J, leaving 19 bases between. This CDR3 is built from 14 residues. Here the CDR3 reads CARRETMARETQYF. The CDR3, as DNA: TGTGCCAGGAGGGAAACCATGGCACGGGAGACCCAGTACTTC.

This clonotype was seen once. A read error may produce the germline difference seen at one junction end. The rearrangement joins TRBV5-1 to TRBJ2-3, with 9 bases that match TRBD2. The CDR3 covers 15 residues. Germline assignment: CDR1 SGHRS and CDR2 YFSETQ. CDR3 nucleotides: TGCGCCAGCAGCGGCTTCGCGGGGGGGCTAGATACGCGGTATTTT. Its protein is CASSGFAGGLDTRYF.

In this sample, this clonotype turned up a few times. V is TRBV28 and J is TRBJ2-1, with TRBD2 as a possible D gene (6 bases). Trimming took off 6 bases at V and 0 bases at J, with 9 bases between the two ends. The CDR3 runs 14 residues. CDR1 and CDR2 (germline): MDHEN, SYDVKM. The CDR3 DNA reads as TGTGCCAGCAGAAGGACTAACTCCTACAATGAGCAGTTCTTC. The encoded protein is CASRRTNSYNEQFF. The full variable domain, completed using reference TRBV28 and TRBJ2-1, is DVKVTQSSRYLVKRTGEKVFLECVQDMDHENMFWYRQDPGLGLRLIYFSYDVKMKEKGDIPEGYSVSREKKERFSLILESASTNQTSMYLCASRRTNSYNEQFFGPGTRLTVL.

This clonotype was observed many times. V usage is TRBV6-5 and J usage is TRBJ1-1; 7 bases align to TRBD1. Germline V gene sequence: CDR1 MNHEY, CDR2 SVGAGI. J lost 4 bases, V lost 4 bases, and 3 bases had no gene match. The CDR3 totals 13 residues. The CDR3 DNA sequence: TGTGCCAGCAGTTCAGGGGGTCGCACTGAAGCTTTCTTT. Its translation: CASSSGGRTEAFF.

This clonotype appeared many times. The chain uses TRBV29-1 and TRBJ2-7; D is undetermined. Between the trimmed V and J ends, which lost 6 bases and 1 base, there was a span of 7 bases. Germline values: CDR1 SQVTM, CDR2 ANQGSEA. CDR3 length: 11 amino acids. The CDR3 DNA follows: TGCAGCGTACGGGTATCCTACGAGCAGTACTTC. Translated, it gives CSVRVSYEQYF.

The chain couples TRBV11-2 to TRBJ2-5; tentative D call: TRBD2 (6 bases). Germline V gives CDR1 SGHAT, CDR2 FQNNGV. Deletions cut 11 bases from V and 8 bases from J, with 21 bases between. This CDR3 has 13 residues. CDR3 sequence: CAGNPTGATTQYF. As DNA, the CDR3 is TGTGCCGGCAACCCCACGGGAGCCACCACCCAGTACTTC.

Regarding this clonotype: A much larger clone is a single base away; this may be a read error. This chain joins TRBV28 and TRBJ2-4; TRBD2 aligns across 7 bases. The CDR3 runs 18 residues. The ends lost 5 bases at V and 5 bases at J; junction bases unmatched: 18. Germline V lookup: CDR1 MDHEN, CDR2 SYDVKM. The CDR3 region is CASSPPWGRAGAENIQYF. In DNA form, the CDR3 reads TGTGCCAGCAGTCCCCCCTGGGGGAGGGCCGGGGCCGAAAACATTCAGTACTTC.

DNA of the CDR3: TGCGCCAGCAGCCTGACAGGGAAGGCCGCTGAAGCTTTCTTT. Protein product: CASSLTGKAAEAFF. This sequence joins TRBV5-1 and TRBJ1-1; TRBD1 matches at 7 bases. This CDR3 comprises 14 residues. V lost 4 bases to trimming and J lost 6 bases; unmatched junction nucleotides: 9. Per germline, CDR1 SGHRS and CDR2 YFSETQ.

Notes on this clonotype: A read error may be the cause here, since a much bigger clone is one base away. V and J are TRBV5-6 and TRBJ2-1; D is unclear. From germline, CDR1 is SGHDT and CDR2 YYEEEE. Trimming cost V 2 bases and J 6 bases, with 12 bases left between them. The CDR3 length is 14 residues. The CDR3 coding sequence is TGTGCCAGCAGCTTCCAGTATGGTGCCAATGAGCAGTTCTTC. Encoded protein: CASSFQYGANEQFF.